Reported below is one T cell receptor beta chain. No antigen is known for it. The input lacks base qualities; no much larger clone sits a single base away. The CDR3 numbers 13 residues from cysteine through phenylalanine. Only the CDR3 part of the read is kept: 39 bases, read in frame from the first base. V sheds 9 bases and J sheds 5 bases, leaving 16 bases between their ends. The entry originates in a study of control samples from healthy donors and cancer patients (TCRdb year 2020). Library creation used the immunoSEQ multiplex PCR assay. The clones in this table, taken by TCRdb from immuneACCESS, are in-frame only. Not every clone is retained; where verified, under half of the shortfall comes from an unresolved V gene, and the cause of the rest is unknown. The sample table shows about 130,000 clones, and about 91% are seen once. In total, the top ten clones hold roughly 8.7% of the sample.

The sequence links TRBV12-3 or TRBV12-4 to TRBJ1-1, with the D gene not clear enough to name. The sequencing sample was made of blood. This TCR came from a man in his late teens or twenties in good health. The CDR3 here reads CASAPWARTEAFF. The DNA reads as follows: TGTGCCAGTGCTCCTTGGGCGCGAACTGAAGCTTTCTTT.